A single sample is the source of the 15 T cell receptor beta chains below, sequenced in a study of blood T cells in healthy people across ages. A second PCR, run for roughly 7 to 11 cycles, used a sample-barcoded 5' primer plus a J-beta primer mix. TCRdb ran MiXCR on the 5' RACE reads and lists one entry per CDR3 protein. The sample holds some 780,000 distinct CDR3 sequences, more than 50% seen once. The sequenced material came from blood. These receptors came from a man between 40 and 49 years old in good health.

This clonotype was detected only a few times. The chain has TRBV6-5 and TRBJ2-1, with 15 bases lining up with TRBD2. V lost 6 bases and J lost 10; bases outside the gene matches: 10. Germline CDR1 MNHEY, CDR2 SVGAGI. The CDR3 runs to 16 residues. CDR3: CASRQGLAGGREEQFF. The CDR3 nucleotides are TGTGCCAGCAGGCAGGGACTAGCGGGGGGCCGGGAAGAGCAGTTCTTC.

This clonotype has only one observation. This rearrangement joins TRBV6-5 to TRBJ2-1; D is unresolved. The CDR3 has 14 amino acids. Germline V gene data show CDR1 as MNHEY and CDR2 as SVGAGI. V was clipped by 5 bases and J by 5 bases, with 13 bases between them. CDR3 nucleotides: TGTGCCAGCAGTGTAGGGCGGTCCCACAATGAGCAGTTCTTC. This encodes CASSVGRSHNEQFF.

This chain joins TRBV27 and TRBJ2-5; tentative D call: TRBD1 (6 bases). From germline, CDR1 is MNHEY and CDR2 SMNVEV (reference sequence). The CDR3 consists of 17 residues. Trimming left V 5 bases short and J 0 bases short, with 19 bases between. The CDR3 is CASSPRGWDAYQETQYF. The CDR3 nucleotides are TGTGCCAGCAGTCCCAGGGGTTGGGACGCCTACCAAGAGACCCAGTACTTC.

This clonotype was observed many times. The chain combines TRBV6-6 with TRBJ2-6, with D unresolved. The CDR3 is made up of 13 amino acids. CDR1 MNHNY and CDR2 SVGAGI come from the germline V gene (reference sequence). Deletions cut 8 bases from V and 0 bases from J, with 5 bases between. This CDR3 reads CASLSSGANVLTF. CDR3 sequence (DNA): TGTGCCAGCCTATCCTCTGGGGCCAACGTCCTGACTTTC.

This clonotype was observed a few times. The CDR3 sequence is CASSPLFDGYTF. DNA for the CDR3: TGTGCCAGCAGCCCGTTGTTTGATGGCTACACCTTC. The chain recombines TRBV7-2 with TRBJ1-2; D is uncertain. This CDR3 region has 12 residues. Germline-derived CDR1 and CDR2 are SGHTA and FQGNSA. The V and J ends lost 5 bases and 6 bases respectively, with 10 bases between them.

The rearrangement joins TRBV18 to TRBJ1-2; D might be TRBD1 (6 bases). V was clipped by 2 bases and J by 2 bases, with 12 bases between them. This CDR3 comprises 15 residues. The V gene's germline CDR1 is KGHSH and CDR2 LQKENI. CDR3 DNA: TGTGCCAGCTCACCAACAGGGCGACAGAACTATGGCTACACCTTC. This gives the protein CASSPTGRQNYGYTF. Looking up the rest from reference TRBV18 and TRBJ1-2 gives the full variable domain: NAGVMQNPRHLVRRRGQEARLRCSPMKGHSHVYWYRQLPEEGLKFMVYLQKENIIDESGMPKERFSAEFPKEGPSILRIQQVVRGDSAAYFCASSPTGRQNYGYTFGSGTRLTVV.

The chain uses TRBV2 and TRBJ2-7; D not resolved. The V gene lost 5 bases and the J gene lost 7 bases, with 15 bases spanning the gap. Germline assignment: CDR1 SNHLY and CDR2 FYNNEI. The CDR3 totals 13 residues. CDR3 DNA sequence: TGTGCCAGCAGTACTGAAGCCTACAATGAGCAGTACTTC. Translation: CASSTEAYNEQYF.

This chain links TRBV9 with TRBJ2-6; D perhaps matches TRBD1 (5 bases). The CDR3 covers 19 residues. Germline CDR1 is SGDLS and CDR2 is YYNGEE. Trimming left V 0 bases short and J 2 bases short, with 18 bases between. The CDR3 DNA sequence: TGTGCCAGCAGCGTAGTGGGGCAGGGAAGTGTTGCTGGGGCCAACGTCCTGACTTTC. Its translation: CASSVVGQGSVAGANVLTF.

This clonotype was seen a handful of times. The J gene is TRBJ2-7, the V gene TRBV9; D is undetermined. This CDR3 spans 15 amino acids. The germline V gene has CDR1 SGDLS and CDR2 YYNGEE. V gave up 4 bases and J gave up 3 bases, with 17 bases separating them. This CDR3 is CASSPRRGPNYEQYF. As DNA, the CDR3 is TGTGCCAGCAGCCCCCGACGTGGACCTAACTACGAGCAGTACTTC. The full variable domain, its missing parts supplied by reference TRBV9 and TRBJ2-7, is DSGVTQTPKHLITATGQRVTLRCSPRSGDLSVYWYQQSLDQGLQFLIQYYNGEERAKGNILERFSAQQFPDLHSELNLSSLELGDSALYFCASSPRRGPNYEQYFGPGTRLTVT.

There are a few counts of this clonotype. CDR3 nucleotides: TGTGCCAGCAGTAAAGACAGGAACCCCTACAATGAGCAGTTCTTC. It encodes CASSKDRNPYNEQFF. The chain joins TRBV6-2 or TRBV6-3 to TRBJ2-1, with D perhaps TRBD1 (6 bases). The CDR3 is made up of 15 amino acids. Deletions cut 5 bases from V and 2 bases from J, with 13 bases between. CDR1 MNHEY and CDR2 SVGEGT come from the germline V gene.

This clonotype was recorded only once. The V and J genes are TRBV20-1 and TRBJ1-4; no clear D. Germline CDR1 is DFQATT and CDR2 is SNEGSKA (reference sequence). The CDR3 spans 16 residues. V was trimmed by 3 bases and J by 0 bases, leaving 14 bases between them. The CDR3 here is CSARASAIATNEKLFF. CDR3 bases: TGCAGTGCTAGGGCTTCCGCTATCGCAACTAATGAAAAACTGTTTTTT.

CDR3 nucleotide sequence: TGTGCCAGCGGCTCCGGGACTAGCGCTCGAGAGACCCAGTACTTC. Residues: CASGSGTSARETQYF. V is TRBV2 and J is TRBJ2-5; 10 positions match TRBD2. Germline CDR1 and CDR2: SNHLY and FYNNEI. The J segment lost 4 bases and the V segment lost 8 bases, leaving 10 bases of the junction unmatched. The CDR3 has 15 residues. The entire variable domain, with the rest obtained from reference TRBV2 and TRBJ2-5, is as follows: EPEVTQTPSHQVTQMGQEVILRCVPISNHLYFYWYRQILGQKVEFLVSFYNNEISEKSEIFDDQFSVERPDGSNFTLKIRSTKLEDSAMYFCASGSGTSARETQYFGPGTRLLVL.

This clonotype was seen more than once but under ten times. The rearrangement links TRBV28 to TRBJ2-2; 7 bases agree with TRBD1. Germline CDR1 MDHEN, CDR2 SYDVKM. This CDR3 is built from 13 residues. V lost 8 bases, J lost 4 bases, and 4 bases stayed unmatched. CDR3 DNA sequence: TGTGCCAGCTCGGGGACAGTCACCGGGGAGCTGTTTTTT. This sequence encodes CASSGTVTGELFF. The variable domain in full, completed from reference TRBV28 and TRBJ2-2, reads DVKVTQSSRYLVKRTGEKVFLECVQDMDHENMFWYRQDPGLGLRLIYFSYDVKMKEKGDIPEGYSVSREKKERFSLILESASTNQTSMYLCASSGTVTGELFFGEGSRLTVL.

V usage is TRBV27 and J usage is TRBJ2-1; the match to TRBD1 covers 11 bases. Germline values: CDR1 MNHEY, CDR2 SMNVEV (reference sequence). The CDR3 is made up of 18 amino acids. The junction had 16 bases not matched to a gene; V was cut back by 5 bases and J by 7 bases. CDR3 nucleotides: TGTGCCAGCAGTCTACGCCACGGACCGGGACAGGGGGGAAATGAGCAGTTCTTC. This encodes CASSLRHGPGQGGNEQFF.

The CDR3 sequence: CASSPLTSARSSYNEQFF. The CDR3 DNA reads TGTGCCAGCAGCCCTCTTACTAGTGCCAGGAGCTCCTACAATGAGCAGTTCTTC. V is TRBV6-1 and J is TRBJ2-1, with TRBD2 as a possible D gene (5 bases). The germline V and J ends were trimmed by 6 bases and 0 bases, with 21 bases remaining between them. The CDR3 contains 18 residues. Per germline, CDR1 MNHNS and CDR2 SASEGT.